These 29 T cell receptor beta chains originate from one sample sequenced in a study of T cells in Graves' hyperthyroidism and ophthalmopathy. TCR beta CDR3 regions were amplified from RNA transcripts. Primed by the HTBI set, a first-round RT-PCR was run on the TCR CDR3. TCRdb re-derived calls from the multiplex PCR reads in MiXCR, one entry per CDR3 protein. The sample includes more than 500,000 distinct CDR3 sequences, about 16% seen only once; the top ten take approximately 30%. The sample taken for sequencing was blood. Source of these receptors: a woman aged 25 to 39 with Graves' ophthalmopathy.

This clonotype was detected ten times or more. The chain recombines TRBV12-3 or TRBV12-4 with TRBJ2-1; no definite D call. Between the trimmed V and J ends, which lost 6 bases and 4 bases, there was a span of 16 bases. The CDR3 is 15 residues long. The CDR3 nucleotides are TGTGCCAGCAGGGGTACGGACGAAGCTTACAATGAGCAGTTCTTC. Amino acid sequence: CASRGTDEAYNEQFF.

This clonotype was picked up many times. CDR3 sequence reads: CSASGSSYEQYF. The CDR3 DNA reads TGCAGTGCTAGTGGGAGCTCCTACGAGCAGTACTTC. The chain has TRBV20-1 and TRBJ2-7; D possibly corresponds to TRBD2 (5 bases). This CDR3 is built from 12 residues. Trimming removed 3 bases at V and 0 bases at J, with 6 bases between. The germline CDR1 and CDR2 sequences are DFQATT and SNEGSKA (reference sequence).

This chain joins TRBV2 and TRBJ2-1, with 12 positions matching TRBD2. The trim removed 6 bases at V and 2 bases at J, leaving 11 bases unmatched. There are 18 residues in the CDR3. Germline lookup yields CDR1 SNHLY and CDR2 FYNNEI. The chain's CDR3 is CASRERLAGVSAYNEQFF. In DNA, the CDR3 is TGTGCCAGCAGGGAAAGACTAGCGGGAGTCTCTGCCTACAATGAGCAGTTCTTC.

This clonotype has at least ten counts. The J gene is TRBJ2-7, the V gene TRBV20-1; D perhaps matches TRBD2 (6 bases). V lost 2 bases to trimming and J lost 3 bases, with 11 bases between them. The CDR3 contains 13 residues. Per the germline V gene, CDR1 is DFQATT and CDR2 is SNEGSKA (reference sequence). In nucleotides, the CDR3 is TGCAGTGCTAGACGGGGGAACTACTACGAGCAGTACTTC. This translates into CSARRGNYYEQYF.

This clonotype was counted a few times. This chain joins TRBV24-1 and TRBJ2-3; 7 nucleotides match TRBD2. This CDR3 region has 15 residues. Trimming took 0 bases from V and 4 from J; bases not matched to a gene: 3. Germline V gives CDR1 KGHDR, CDR2 SFDVKD. CDR3 sequence (DNA): TGTGCCACCAGTGATTTGGGACTAGGGGCAGATACGCAGTATTTT. Its protein is CATSDLGLGADTQYF.

This clonotype was seen a handful of times. The rearrangement links TRBV6-2 or TRBV6-3 to TRBJ2-1; 11 bases line up with TRBD2. Germline V CDR1 and CDR2: MNHEY, SVGEGT. Losses at the gene ends were 4 bases for V and 7 bases for J; bases not matched to a gene: 6. This CDR3 spans 15 amino acids. The chain's CDR3 is CASSSLAGAFNEQFF. DNA of the CDR3: TGTGCCAGCAGTTCACTAGCGGGGGCCTTTAATGAGCAGTTCTTC.

This clonotype turned up a few times. V and J are TRBV4-3 and TRBJ2-3; D is ambiguous. Germline assignment: CDR1 LGHNA and CDR2 YSLEER. V was cut by 0 bases and J by 6 bases, with 4 bases left in between. The CDR3 runs to 12 residues. The CDR3 DNA follows: TGCGCCAGCAGCCAAGATGGGGATACGCAGTATTTT. Translated: CASSQDGDTQYF.

The chain couples TRBV7-3 to TRBJ2-4, with 7 nucleotides matching TRBD1. This CDR3 is built from 13 residues. Losses at the gene ends were 5 bases for V and 6 bases for J; bases not matched to a gene: 4. In germline, CDR1 is SGHTA, CDR2 FQGTGA. CDR3 sequence (DNA): TGTGCCAGCAGCCACAGGGGAAGAAACATTCAGTACTTC. This translates into CASSHRGRNIQYF. Using reference TRBV7-3 and TRBJ2-4 for the parts outside the CDR3, the full variable domain is GAGVSQTPSNKVTEKGKYVELRCDPISGHTALYWYRQSLGQGPEFLIYFQGTGAADDSGLPNDRFFAVRPEGSVSTLKIQRTERGDSAVYLCASSHRGRNIQYFGAGTRLSVL.

This clonotype was observed at least ten times. The chain joins TRBV28 to TRBJ2-7, with TRBD1 as a possible D gene (7 bases). This CDR3 has 16 amino acids. The V and J ends lost 3 bases and 2 bases respectively, with 17 bases between them. CDR1 MDHEN and CDR2 SYDVKM come from the germline V gene. CDR3 residues: CASSFLRQGGAYEQYF. As DNA, the CDR3 is TGTGCCAGCAGTTTCCTTCGCCAGGGGGGAGCCTACGAGCAGTACTTC.

This clonotype was recorded at least ten times. The chain links TRBV18 to TRBJ1-1; D remains ambiguous. CDR1 and CDR2 (germline): KGHSH, LQKENI. The CDR3 runs 18 residues. The V end lost 6 bases, the J end lost 0 bases, and 23 bases lay between the germline ends. In DNA form, the CDR3 reads TGTGCCAGCTCCCTATCGGTCCAGCGACCCAATCTGAACACTGAAGCTTTCTTT. Protein sequence: CASSLSVQRPNLNTEAFF. The full variable domain, rest sourced from reference TRBV18 and TRBJ1-1, is NAGVMQNPRHLVRRRGQEARLRCSPMKGHSHVYWYRQLPEEGLKFMVYLQKENIIDESGMPKERFSAEFPKEGPSILRIQQVVRGDSAAYFCASSLSVQRPNLNTEAFFGQGTRLTVV.

There are many counts of this clonotype. V usage is TRBV28 and J usage is TRBJ2-1; 7 bases are shared with TRBD1. In germline, CDR1 is MDHEN, CDR2 SYDVKM. The CDR3 contains 14 residues. Trimming removed 5 bases from V and 2 bases from J; junction bases left unmatched: 3. CDR3: CASSKGGPYNEQFF. CDR3 sequence (DNA): TGTGCCAGCAGTAAAGGGGGCCCCTACAATGAGCAGTTCTTC.

The genes are TRBV19 and TRBJ2-2, with 8 bases lining up with TRBD1. From germline, CDR1 is LNHDA and CDR2 SQIVND (reference sequence). This CDR3 spans 14 amino acids. V lost 6 bases and J lost 6; bases outside the gene matches: 6. CDR3 sequence: CASRKGQAAGELFF. In DNA form, the CDR3 reads TGTGCCAGTAGAAAGGGACAGGCGGCCGGGGAGCTGTTTTTT. The whole variable domain, filled in from reference TRBV19 and TRBJ2-2, reads DGGITQSPKYLFRKEGQNVTLSCEQNLNHDAMYWYRQDPGQGLRLIYYSQIVNDFQKGDIAEGYSVSREKKESFPLTVTSAQKNPTAFYLCASRKGQAAGELFFGEGSRLTVL.

The V call is TRBV20-1, the J call TRBJ1-1; possible D gene TRBD1, 6 bases. Germline CDR1 reads DFQATT; CDR2 reads SNEGSKA (reference sequence). V dropped 3 bases and J dropped 10 bases, with 21 bases sitting between them. This CDR3 contains 14 residues. The CDR3 bases are TGCAGTGCTAGGGGCTTGGGGACACAACCTGGAGCTTTCTTT. Translation gives CSARGLGTQPGAFF.

Ten or more counts support this clonotype. The chain recombines TRBV28 with TRBJ2-2, with 10 bases fitting TRBD2. The V gene end was trimmed by 2 bases and the J gene end by 7 bases; junction bases not matched to a gene: 10. This CDR3 has 17 amino acids. Germline lookup yields CDR1 MDHEN and CDR2 SYDVKM. CDR3: CASSLLAGEEVFGELFF. The CDR3 DNA reads as TGTGCCAGCAGTTTACTAGCGGGAGAGGAGGTCTTCGGGGAGCTGTTTTTT. The full variable domain, with the rest looked up from reference TRBV28 and TRBJ2-2, is DVKVTQSSRYLVKRTGEKVFLECVQDMDHENMFWYRQDPGLGLRLIYFSYDVKMKEKGDIPEGYSVSREKKERFSLILESASTNQTSMYLCASSLLAGEEVFGELFFGEGSRLTVL.

The chain joins TRBV4-1 to TRBJ1-6, with TRBD1 as a possible D gene (5 bases). V lost 5 bases and J lost 3, with 11 bases in between. Germline CDR1 and CDR2: MGHRA and YSYEKL. CDR3 length: 15 amino acids. CDR3 coding DNA: TGCGCCAGCAGCGAAGGGACTTACTATAATTCACCCCTCCACTTT. Translation gives CASSEGTYYNSPLHF.

This clonotype came up many times. The V call is TRBV24-1, the J call TRBJ2-5; no clear D. Trimming removed 3 bases at V and 8 bases at J, with 18 bases between. From germline, CDR1 is KGHDR and CDR2 SFDVKD. The length of the CDR3 is 15 residues. The CDR3 loop is CATSDPGLPVGTQYF. In nucleotides, the CDR3 is TGTGCCACCAGTGATCCCGGGCTGCCAGTTGGAACCCAGTACTTC.

This clonotype was detected ten times or more. CDR3 in DNA: TGTGCCAGCAGCCGTATGACAGGGGGCGAAGCTAATGAAAAACTGTTTTTT. Residues: CASSRMTGGEANEKLFF. V is TRBV7-2 and J is TRBJ1-4; 10 nucleotides align to TRBD1. The V segment lost 5 bases and the J segment 3 bases; nucleotides outside the gene matches: 9. Germline CDR1 reads SGHTA; CDR2 reads FQGNSA. The CDR3 loop spans 17 amino acids.

There are a few counts of this clonotype. The V gene is TRBV6-1, the J gene TRBJ2-2; D may match TRBD1 or TRBD2 (5 bases each). CDR3 size: 13 residues. The germline CDR1 and CDR2 sequences are MNHNS and SASEGT. V was trimmed by 8 bases and J by 4 bases, leaving 11 bases between them. CDR3 in DNA: TGTGCCAGCCTGATGGGGGTCACCGGGGAGCTGTTTTTT. Amino acids: CASLMGVTGELFF.

V gene TRBV12-3 or TRBV12-4 combines with J gene TRBJ1-4, with D possibly matching TRBD1 (6 bases). The CDR3 is 12 amino acids. Trimming left V 6 bases short and J 8 bases short, with 10 bases between. This CDR3 reads CASRRDNEKLFF. Here the CDR3 DNA reads TGTGCCAGCAGACGGGACAACGAAAAACTGTTTTTT.

CDR3 residues: CASSSADAEAFF. CDR3 bases: TGTGCCAGCAGCTCCGCAGACGCTGAAGCTTTCTTT. J is TRBJ1-1 and V is TRBV7-9; D call uncertain. V was trimmed by 4 bases and J by 6 bases, leaving 9 bases between them. There are 12 residues in the CDR3. Germline CDR1 SEHNR, CDR2 FQNEAQ (reference sequence).

This chain uses TRBV19 with TRBJ1-2; D possibly corresponds to TRBD1 (5 bases). The CDR3 totals 10 residues. From germline, CDR1 is LNHDA and CDR2 SQIVND (reference sequence). Trimming took off 3 bases at V and 12 bases at J, with 8 bases between the two ends. In DNA, the CDR3 is TGTGCCAGTAGTATCGGGGCGGACACCTTC. Translating gives CASSIGADTF.

The chain has TRBV2 and TRBJ1-6; weak D call: TRBD1 (5 bases). The CDR3 runs 15 residues. The V and J ends lost 6 bases and 5 bases respectively, with 14 bases between them. Looked up from germline, CDR1 is SNHLY and CDR2 is FYNNEI. In nucleotides, the CDR3 is TGTGCCAGCAGAGTATCCGGGACGGATAATTCACCCCTCCACTTT. It yields the protein CASRVSGTDNSPLHF.

In its sample, this clonotype was seen a few times. The genes are TRBV10-3 and TRBJ2-3; TRBD2 matches at 10 bases. The germline gives CDR1 ENHRY, CDR2 SYGVKD. The J segment lost 2 bases and the V segment lost 10 bases, leaving 6 bases of the junction unmatched. CDR3 size: 14 residues. The DNA for the CDR3 is TGTGCCACTGGGACTAGCGTCCCCACAGATACGCAGTATTTT. Protein product: CATGTSVPTDTQYF.

The gene calls are TRBV7-2 and TRBJ2-1; 8 bases line up with TRBD2. The ends lost 5 bases at V and 6 bases at J; junction bases unmatched: 9. Germline lookup yields CDR1 SGHTA and CDR2 FQGNSA. CDR3 length: 15 residues. The CDR3 reads CASSPGGGGSNEQFF. The DNA for the CDR3 is TGTGCCAGCAGCCCCGGGGGGGGCGGGTCCAATGAGCAGTTCTTC.

This clonotype was seen ten or more times. The chain uses TRBV9 and TRBJ2-6; 8 nucleotides match TRBD1. With 4 bases clipped from V and 1 base from J, the junction kept 4 bases outside the gene matches. The CDR3 is 16 amino acids. Germline-derived CDR1 and CDR2 are SGDLS and YYNGEE. In DNA form, the CDR3 reads TGTGCCAGCAGCCCCCACAGGGGGTCTGGGGCCAACGTCCTGACTTTC. Translating gives CASSPHRGSGANVLTF. The full variable domain, rest sourced from reference TRBV9 and TRBJ2-6, is DSGVTQTPKHLITATGQRVTLRCSPRSGDLSVYWYQQSLDQGLQFLIQYYNGEERAKGNILERFSAQQFPDLHSELNLSSLELGDSALYFCASSPHRGSGANVLTFGAGSRLTVL.

The J gene is TRBJ2-1, the V gene TRBV20-1; TRBD2 matches at 10 bases. The CDR3 length is 14 residues. V dropped 8 bases and J dropped 5; count of bases not matched to a gene: 9. Germline CDR1 is DFQATT and CDR2 is SNEGSKA (reference sequence). This CDR3 is CSHFLAGANNEQFF. The CDR3 DNA reads as TGCAGTCACTTCCTAGCGGGAGCCAACAATGAGCAGTTCTTC.

This clonotype was observed at least ten times. This chain links TRBV5-1 with TRBJ1-2; D not certain. The germline CDR1 and CDR2 sequences are SGHRS and YFSETQ. The CDR3 loop spans 15 amino acids. With 3 bases removed from V and 2 bases from J, the gap between germline ends came to 14 bases. CDR3 sequence (DNA): TGCGCCAGCAGCTGGGGTTCGGTGGTAAACTATGGCTACACCTTC. This sequence encodes CASSWGSVVNYGYTF.

Many counts were recorded for this clonotype. V and J are TRBV28 and TRBJ2-7; D unresolved. Germline lookup yields CDR1 MDHEN and CDR2 SYDVKM. The CDR3 is 13 amino acids. V was cut by 2 bases and J by 2 bases, with 7 bases left in between. In nucleotides, the CDR3 is TGTGCCAGCAGTTTAGTTGGCCCCTACGAGCAGTACTTC. Translation: CASSLVGPYEQYF. Using reference TRBV28 and TRBJ2-7 for the parts outside the CDR3, the full variable domain is DVKVTQSSRYLVKRTGEKVFLECVQDMDHENMFWYRQDPGLGLRLIYFSYDVKMKEKGDIPEGYSVSREKKERFSLILESASTNQTSMYLCASSLVGPYEQYFGPGTRLTVT.

The chain carries TRBV12-3 or TRBV12-4 and TRBJ2-2; TRBD1 aligns across 7 bases. The V and J ends lost 7 bases and 6 bases, in that order; junction bases with no gene match: 17. CDR3 length equals 17 residues. CDR3 coding DNA: TGTGCCAGCACTCGAAGCAGGGGGACCATCGGGGCCGGGGAGCTGTTTTTT. Residues: CASTRSRGTIGAGELFF.